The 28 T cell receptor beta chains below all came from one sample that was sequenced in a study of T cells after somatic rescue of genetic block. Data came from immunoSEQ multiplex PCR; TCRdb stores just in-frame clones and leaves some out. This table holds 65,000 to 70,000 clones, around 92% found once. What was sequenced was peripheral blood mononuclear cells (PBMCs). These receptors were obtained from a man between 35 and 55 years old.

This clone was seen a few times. The CDR3 here is CASSPGGLYGYTF. In DNA, the CDR3 is TGTGCCAGCTCACCAGGGGGCCTCTATGGCTACACCTTC. The chain recombines TRBV18 with TRBJ1-2, with D possibly matching TRBD1 (6 bases). The germline gives CDR1 KGHSH, CDR2 LQKENI. This CDR3 has 13 amino acids. V was trimmed by 2 bases and J by 4 bases, leaving 8 bases between them.

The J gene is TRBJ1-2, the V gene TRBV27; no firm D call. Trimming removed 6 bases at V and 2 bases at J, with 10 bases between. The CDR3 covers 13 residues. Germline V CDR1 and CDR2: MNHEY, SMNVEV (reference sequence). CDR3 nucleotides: TGTGCCAGCAGCCTACAGCAGAACTATGGCTACACCTTC. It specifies CASSLQQNYGYTF.

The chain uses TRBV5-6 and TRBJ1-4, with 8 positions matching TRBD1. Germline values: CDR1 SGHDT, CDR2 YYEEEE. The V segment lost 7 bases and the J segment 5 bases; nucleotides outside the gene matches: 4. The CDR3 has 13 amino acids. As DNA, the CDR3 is TGTGCCAGCCTAAGACAGGGGAATGAAAAACTGTTTTTT. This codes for CASLRQGNEKLFF. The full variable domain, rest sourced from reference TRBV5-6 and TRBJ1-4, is DAGVTQSPTHLIKTRGQQVTLRCSPKSGHDTVSWYQQALGQGPQFIFQYYEEEERQRGNFPDRFSGHQFPNYSSELNVNALLLGDSALYLCASLRQGNEKLFFGSGTQLSVL.

The CDR3 loop reads CASSLRHNTGELFF. CDR3 DNA sequence: TGTGCCAGCAGTTTACGGCATAACACCGGGGAGCTGTTTTTT. The rearrangement links TRBV28 to TRBJ2-2, with D unresolved. Germline loops: CDR1 MDHEN, CDR2 SYDVKM. V lost 2 bases to trimming and J lost 2 bases, with 6 bases between them. The CDR3 has 14 residues.

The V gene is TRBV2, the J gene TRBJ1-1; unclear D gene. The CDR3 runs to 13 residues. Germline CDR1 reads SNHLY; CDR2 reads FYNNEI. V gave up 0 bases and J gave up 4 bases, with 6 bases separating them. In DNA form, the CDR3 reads TGTGCCAGCAGTGAAGCAAGGTTCACTGAAGCTTTCTTT. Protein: CASSEARFTEAFF.

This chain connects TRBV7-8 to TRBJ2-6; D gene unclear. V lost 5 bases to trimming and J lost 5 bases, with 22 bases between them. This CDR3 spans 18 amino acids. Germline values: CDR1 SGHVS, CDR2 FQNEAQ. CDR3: CASSQWSYPQSRANVLTF. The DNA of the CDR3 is TGTGCCAGCAGCCAATGGTCTTACCCACAAAGTCGGGCCAACGTCCTGACTTTC.

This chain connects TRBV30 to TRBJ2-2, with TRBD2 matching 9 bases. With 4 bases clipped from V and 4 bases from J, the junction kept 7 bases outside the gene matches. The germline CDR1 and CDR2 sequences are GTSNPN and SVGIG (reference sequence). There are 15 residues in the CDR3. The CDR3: CAWKRAGGPTGELFF. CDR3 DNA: TGTGCCTGGAAGCGAGCGGGGGGCCCCACCGGGGAGCTGTTTTTT.

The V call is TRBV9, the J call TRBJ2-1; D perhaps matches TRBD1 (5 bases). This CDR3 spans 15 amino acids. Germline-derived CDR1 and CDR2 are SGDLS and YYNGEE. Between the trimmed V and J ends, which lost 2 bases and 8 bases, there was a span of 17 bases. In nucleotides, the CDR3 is TGTGCCAGCAGCGTCTCCCAGGGAATGGTGGATGAGCAGTTCTTC. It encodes CASSVSQGMVDEQFF.

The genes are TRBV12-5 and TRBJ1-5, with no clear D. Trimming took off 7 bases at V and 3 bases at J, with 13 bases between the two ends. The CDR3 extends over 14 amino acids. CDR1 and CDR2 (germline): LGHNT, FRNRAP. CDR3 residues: CASEKGSNNQPQHF. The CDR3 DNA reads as TGTGCTAGTGAGAAAGGGAGTAACAATCAGCCCCAGCATTTT.

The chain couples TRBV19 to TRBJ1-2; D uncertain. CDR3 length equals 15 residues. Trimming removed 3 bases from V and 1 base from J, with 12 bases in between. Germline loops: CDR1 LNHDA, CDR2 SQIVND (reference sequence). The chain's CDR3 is CASSIGLDGNYGYTF. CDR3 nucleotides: TGTGCCAGTAGTATCGGTCTGGACGGTAACTATGGCTACACCTTC.

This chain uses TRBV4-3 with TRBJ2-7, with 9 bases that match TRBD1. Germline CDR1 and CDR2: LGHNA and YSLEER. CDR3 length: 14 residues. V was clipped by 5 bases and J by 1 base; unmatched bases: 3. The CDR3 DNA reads TGCGCCAGCAGCGCCGGGACAGGGTCCTACGAGCAGTACTTC. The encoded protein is CASSAGTGSYEQYF.

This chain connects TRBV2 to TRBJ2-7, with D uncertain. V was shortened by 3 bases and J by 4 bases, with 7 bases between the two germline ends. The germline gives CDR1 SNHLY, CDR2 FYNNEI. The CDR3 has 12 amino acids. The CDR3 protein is CASSDGSYEQYF. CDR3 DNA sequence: TGTGCCAGCAGTGATGGGTCTTACGAGCAGTACTTC.

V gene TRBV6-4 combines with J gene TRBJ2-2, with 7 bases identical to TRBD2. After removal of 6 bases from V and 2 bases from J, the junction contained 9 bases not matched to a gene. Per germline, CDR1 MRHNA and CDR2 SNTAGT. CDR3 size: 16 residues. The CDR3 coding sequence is TGTGCCAGCAGCCAAGCGACTAGCAGTAACACCGGGGAGCTGTTTTTT. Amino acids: CASSQATSSNTGELFF.

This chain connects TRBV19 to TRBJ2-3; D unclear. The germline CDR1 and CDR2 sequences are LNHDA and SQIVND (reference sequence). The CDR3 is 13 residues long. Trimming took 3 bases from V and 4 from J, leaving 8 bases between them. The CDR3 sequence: CASSIYSPDTQYF. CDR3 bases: TGTGCCAGTAGTATTTACTCCCCAGATACGCAGTATTTT.

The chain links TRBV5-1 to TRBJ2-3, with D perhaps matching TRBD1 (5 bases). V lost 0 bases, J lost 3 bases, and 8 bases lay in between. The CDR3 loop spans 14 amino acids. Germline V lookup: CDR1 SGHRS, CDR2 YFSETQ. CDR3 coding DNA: TGCGCCAGCAGCTTGGCCGACAGAACAGATACGCAGTATTTT. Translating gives CASSLADRTDTQYF. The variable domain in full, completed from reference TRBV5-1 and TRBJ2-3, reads KAGVTQTPRYLIKTRGQQVTLSCSPISGHRSVSWYQQTPGQGLQFLFEYFSETQRNKGNFPGRFSGRQFSNSRSEMNVSTLELGDSALYLCASSLADRTDTQYFGPGTRLTVL.

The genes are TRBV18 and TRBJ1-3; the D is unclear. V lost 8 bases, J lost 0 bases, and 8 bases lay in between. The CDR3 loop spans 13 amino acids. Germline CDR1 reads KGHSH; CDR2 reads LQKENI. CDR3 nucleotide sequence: TGTGCCAGCACTGATGGCTCTGGAAACACCATATATTTT. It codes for CASTDGSGNTIYF.

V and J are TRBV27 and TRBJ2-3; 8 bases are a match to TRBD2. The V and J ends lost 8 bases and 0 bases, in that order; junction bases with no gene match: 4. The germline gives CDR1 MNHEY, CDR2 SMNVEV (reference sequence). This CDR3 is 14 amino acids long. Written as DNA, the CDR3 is TGTGCCAGCCGTCGGGGGGGGAGCACAGATACGCAGTATTTT. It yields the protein CASRRGGSTDTQYF.

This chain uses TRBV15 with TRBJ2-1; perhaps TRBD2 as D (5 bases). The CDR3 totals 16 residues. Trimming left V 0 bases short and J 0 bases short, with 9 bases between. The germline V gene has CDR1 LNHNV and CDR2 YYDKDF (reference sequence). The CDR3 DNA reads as TGTGCCACCAGCAGAGATCCGGGGAGCTCCTACAATGAGCAGTTCTTC. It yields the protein CATSRDPGSSYNEQFF.

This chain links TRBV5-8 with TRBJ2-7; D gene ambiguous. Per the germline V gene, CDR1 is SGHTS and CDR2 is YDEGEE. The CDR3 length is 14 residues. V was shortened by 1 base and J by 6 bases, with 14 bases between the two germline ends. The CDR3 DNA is TGTGCCAGCAGCTTGTGGGGAAGACAAGGCGAGCAGTACTTC. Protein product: CASSLWGRQGEQYF. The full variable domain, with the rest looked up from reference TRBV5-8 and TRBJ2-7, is EAGVTQSPTHLIKTRGQQATLRCSPISGHTSVYWYQQALGLGLQFLLWYDEGEERNRGNFPPRFSGRQFPNYSSELNVNALELEDSALYLCASSLWGRQGEQYFGPGTRLTVT.

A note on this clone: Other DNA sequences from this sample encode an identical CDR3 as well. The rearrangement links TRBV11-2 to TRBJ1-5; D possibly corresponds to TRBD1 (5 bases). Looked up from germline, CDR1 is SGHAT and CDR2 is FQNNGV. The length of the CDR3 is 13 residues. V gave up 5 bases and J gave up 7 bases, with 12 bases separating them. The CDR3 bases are TGTGCCAGCAGCACGCAGGGAGGCCAGCCCCAGCATTTT. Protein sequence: CASSTQGGQPQHF.

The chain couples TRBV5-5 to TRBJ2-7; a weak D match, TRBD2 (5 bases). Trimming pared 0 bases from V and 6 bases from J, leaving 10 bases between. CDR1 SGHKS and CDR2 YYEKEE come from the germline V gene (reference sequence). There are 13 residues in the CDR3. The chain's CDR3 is CASSLEEGGEQYF. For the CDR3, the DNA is TGTGCCAGCAGCTTGGAAGAGGGTGGCGAGCAGTACTTC.

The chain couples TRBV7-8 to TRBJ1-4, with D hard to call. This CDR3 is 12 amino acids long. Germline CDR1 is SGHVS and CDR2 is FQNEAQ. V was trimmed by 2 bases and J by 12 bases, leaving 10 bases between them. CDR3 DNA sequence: TGTGCCAGCAGCTTACCCCAAATGGAACTGTTTTTT. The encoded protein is CASSLPQMELFF. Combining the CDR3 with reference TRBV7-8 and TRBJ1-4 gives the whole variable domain GAGVSQSPRYKVAKRGQDVALRCDPISGHVSLFWYQQALGQGPEFLTYFQNEAQLDKSGLPSDRFFAERPEGSVSTLKIQRTQQEDSAVYLCASSLPQMELFFGSGTQLSVL.

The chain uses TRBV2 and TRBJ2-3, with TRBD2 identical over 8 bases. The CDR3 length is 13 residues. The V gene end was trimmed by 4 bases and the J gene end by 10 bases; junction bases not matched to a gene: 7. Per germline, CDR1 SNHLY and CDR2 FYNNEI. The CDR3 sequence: CASSGGRGAAQYF. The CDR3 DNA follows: TGTGCCAGCAGTGGCGGGCGGGGGGCGGCGCAGTATTTT.

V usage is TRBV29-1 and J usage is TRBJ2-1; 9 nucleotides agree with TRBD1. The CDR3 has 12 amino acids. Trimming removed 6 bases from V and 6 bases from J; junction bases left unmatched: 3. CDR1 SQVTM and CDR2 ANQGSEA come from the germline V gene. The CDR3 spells CSVGQGLNEQFF. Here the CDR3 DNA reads TGCAGCGTCGGACAGGGGCTCAATGAGCAGTTCTTC.

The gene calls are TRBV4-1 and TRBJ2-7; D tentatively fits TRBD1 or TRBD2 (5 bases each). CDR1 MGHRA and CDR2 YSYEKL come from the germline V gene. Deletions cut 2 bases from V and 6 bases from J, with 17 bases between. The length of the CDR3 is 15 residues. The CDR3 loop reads CASSQRDHQPAEQYF. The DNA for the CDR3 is TGCGCCAGCAGCCAAAGGGACCACCAGCCTGCCGAGCAGTACTTC.

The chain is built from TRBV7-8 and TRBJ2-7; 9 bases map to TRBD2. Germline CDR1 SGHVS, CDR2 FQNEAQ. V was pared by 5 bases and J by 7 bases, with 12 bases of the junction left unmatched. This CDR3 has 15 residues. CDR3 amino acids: CASSLRAGGSGEQYF. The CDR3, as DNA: TGTGCCAGCAGCCTCAGAGCGGGGGGCTCGGGGGAGCAGTACTTC.

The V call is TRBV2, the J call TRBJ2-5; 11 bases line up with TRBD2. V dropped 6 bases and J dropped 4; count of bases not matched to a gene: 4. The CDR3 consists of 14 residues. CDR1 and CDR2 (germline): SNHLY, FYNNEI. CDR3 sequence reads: CASRPTSGRETQYF. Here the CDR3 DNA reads TGTGCCAGCAGGCCTACTAGCGGGAGAGAGACCCAGTACTTC. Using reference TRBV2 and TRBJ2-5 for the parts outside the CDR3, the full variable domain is EPEVTQTPSHQVTQMGQEVILRCVPISNHLYFYWYRQILGQKVEFLVSFYNNEISEKSEIFDDQFSVERPDGSNFTLKIRSTKLEDSAMYFCASRPTSGRETQYFGPGTRLLVL.

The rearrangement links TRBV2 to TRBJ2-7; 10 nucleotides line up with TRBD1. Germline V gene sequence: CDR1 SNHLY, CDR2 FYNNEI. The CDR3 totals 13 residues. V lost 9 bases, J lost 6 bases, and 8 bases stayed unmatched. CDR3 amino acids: CARKGQGMSEQYF. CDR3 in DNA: TGTGCCAGGAAGGGACAGGGGATGAGCGAGCAGTACTTC.